This T cell receptor (beta chain) originates from a study of cytomegalovirus exposure and HLA in healthy donors. As for this clone: Its antigen is still unknown.

Study conclusions and caveats: Most TCR beta V segments were productive about 87% or about 30% of the time in an earlier analysis.

CDR3 length: 15 amino acids. Trimming took off 6 bases at V and 3 bases at J, with 17 bases between the two ends. Looked up from germline, CDR1 is LNHDA and CDR2 is SQIVND (reference sequence). PCR was performed using 60 Vbeta and 13 Jbeta primers. Profiled with immunoSEQ multiplex PCR; TCRdb holds only in-frame clones, not every one. In the table there are approximately 150,000 clones, 70% to 85% of which are singletons. Source material: PBMCs. The genes are TRBV19 and TRBJ1-1, with D perhaps TRBD1 (5 bases). The clonotype originates from a man aged 25-45 years in good health and CMV-seropositive. The CDR3 region is CASSENRQIYTEAFF. The DNA for the CDR3 is TGTGCCAGTAGCGAGAATAGACAGATATACACTGAAGCTTTCTTT.